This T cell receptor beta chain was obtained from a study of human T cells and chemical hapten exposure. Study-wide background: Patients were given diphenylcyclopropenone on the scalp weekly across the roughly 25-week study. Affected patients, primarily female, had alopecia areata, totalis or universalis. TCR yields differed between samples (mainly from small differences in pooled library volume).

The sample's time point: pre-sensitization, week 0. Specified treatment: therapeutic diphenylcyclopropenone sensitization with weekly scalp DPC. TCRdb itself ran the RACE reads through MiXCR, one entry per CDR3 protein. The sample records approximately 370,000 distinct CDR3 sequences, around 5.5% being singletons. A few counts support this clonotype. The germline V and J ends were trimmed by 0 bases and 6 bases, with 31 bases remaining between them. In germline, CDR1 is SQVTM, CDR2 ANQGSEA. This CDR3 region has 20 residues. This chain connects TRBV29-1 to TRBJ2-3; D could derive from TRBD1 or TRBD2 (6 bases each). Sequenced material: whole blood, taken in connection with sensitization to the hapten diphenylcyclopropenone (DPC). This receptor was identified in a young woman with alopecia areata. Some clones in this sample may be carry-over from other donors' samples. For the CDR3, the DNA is TGCAGCGTTGAAGATCTGTCCAAGCGCCGTGGACGGGGGCCGGCGGATACGCAGTATTTT. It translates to CSVEDLSKRRGRGPADTQYF.